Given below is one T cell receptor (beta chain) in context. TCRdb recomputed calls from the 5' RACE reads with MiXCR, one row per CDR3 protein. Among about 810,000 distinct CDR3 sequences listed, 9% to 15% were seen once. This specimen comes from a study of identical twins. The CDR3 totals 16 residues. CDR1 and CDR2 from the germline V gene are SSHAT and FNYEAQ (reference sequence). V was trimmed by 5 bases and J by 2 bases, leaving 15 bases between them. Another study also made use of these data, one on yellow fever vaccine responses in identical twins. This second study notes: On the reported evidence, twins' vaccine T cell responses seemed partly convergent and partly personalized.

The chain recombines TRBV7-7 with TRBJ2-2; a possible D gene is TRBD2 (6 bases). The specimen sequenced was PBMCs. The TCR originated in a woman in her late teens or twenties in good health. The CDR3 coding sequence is TGTGCCAGCAGCGCCAATAGCGGTCCTAACACCGGGGAGCTGTTTTTT. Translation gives CASSANSGPNTGELFF.